Following are 16 T cell receptor beta chains from one sample sequenced in a study of OX40 agonist ivuxolimab in advanced cancers. This table comes from immunoSEQ multiplex PCR, and its TCRdb copy is limited to in-frame clones, with some not included. The table lists about 98,000 clones, approximately 91% of them singletons. Sequences were derived from CD4+ or CD8+ T cells sorted from blood, sampled in a trial of the OX40 agonist ivuxolimab. These receptors came from an adult with an advanced solid tumor such as melanoma, head and neck, liver or kidney cancer.

V and J are TRBV2 and TRBJ1-1, with D tentatively TRBD1 (6 bases). V dropped 8 bases and J dropped 8 bases, with 15 bases sitting between them. The length of the CDR3 is 12 residues. Germline values: CDR1 SNHLY, CDR2 FYNNEI. CDR3 in DNA: TGTGCCAGCTCTGGTGAGGGGGGCGAAGCTTTCTTT. It specifies CASSGEGGEAFF. Full variable domain (remainder filled in from reference TRBV2 and TRBJ1-1): EPEVTQTPSHQVTQMGQEVILRCVPISNHLYFYWYRQILGQKVEFLVSFYNNEISEKSEIFDDQFSVERPDGSNFTLKIRSTKLEDSAMYFCASSGEGGEAFFGQGTRLTVV.

V and J are TRBV7-2 and TRBJ2-1; 12 nucleotides match TRBD2. V dropped 4 bases and J dropped 4; count of bases not matched to a gene: 2. The CDR3 extends over 15 amino acids. From germline, CDR1 is SGHTA and CDR2 FQGNSA. In nucleotides, the CDR3 is TGTGCCAGCAGCTGGACTAGCGGGAATTACAATGAGCAGTTCTTC. Translated: CASSWTSGNYNEQFF.

The chain couples TRBV11-2 to TRBJ1-1, with 10 positions matching TRBD1. This CDR3 comprises 14 residues. CDR1 is SGHAT, CDR2 FQNNGV, per germline. The V gene end was trimmed by 3 bases and the J gene end by 4 bases; junction bases not matched to a gene: 2. The CDR3 region has the DNA TGTGCCAGCAGCTTCCGGGACAGGGGCACTGAAGCTTTCTTT. It specifies CASSFRDRGTEAFF. The whole variable domain, remainder taken from reference TRBV11-2 and TRBJ1-1, is EAGVAQSPRYKIIEKRQSVAFWCNPISGHATLYWYQQILGQGPKLLIQFQNNGVVDDSQLPKDRFSAERLKGVDSTLKIQPAKLEDSAVYLCASSFRDRGTEAFFGQGTRLTVV.

V gene TRBV7-8 combines with J gene TRBJ2-2, with 12 bases identical to TRBD2. Germline CDR1 SGHVS, CDR2 FQNEAQ. V shed 4 bases and J 5 bases; nucleotides not matched to a gene: 11. The CDR3 runs 18 residues. CDR3 nucleotide sequence: TGTGCCAGCAGCTCAACTGGGCTAGCGGGAGGGGTAACCGGGGAGCTGTTTTTT. It encodes CASSSTGLAGGVTGELFF.

J is TRBJ2-7 and V is TRBV5-1; D is possibly TRBD2 (6 bases). CDR3 size: 15 residues. The V end lost 1 base, the J end lost 3 bases, and 14 bases lay between the germline ends. Looked up from germline, CDR1 is SGHRS and CDR2 is YFSETQ. This chain's CDR3 is CASSLTRGTHYEQYF. The CDR3 DNA reads as TGCGCCAGCAGCTTGACACGGGGGACTCACTACGAGCAGTACTTC.

V usage is TRBV28 and J usage is TRBJ1-6; TRBD1 might be the D (6 bases). Per the germline V gene, CDR1 is MDHEN and CDR2 is SYDVKM. V was clipped by 7 bases and J by 12 bases, with 16 bases between them. The CDR3 is 13 residues long. The CDR3 region has the DNA TGTGCCAGCAAAATTGGGGGGGCGGGACCCCTCCACTTT. It encodes CASKIGGAGPLHF.

The V gene is TRBV19, the J gene TRBJ1-6, with D tentatively TRBD1 (6 bases). Per the germline V gene, CDR1 is LNHDA and CDR2 is SQIVND (reference sequence). The CDR3 totals 16 residues. The germline V and J ends were trimmed by 3 bases and 4 bases, with 13 bases remaining between them. The CDR3 nucleotides are TGTGCCAGTAGTATCCGGGACACTAATTATAATTCACCCCTCCACTTT. Residues: CASSIRDTNYNSPLHF.

The chain links TRBV29-1 to TRBJ2-3; 8 positions match TRBD1. Germline CDR1 reads SQVTM; CDR2 reads ANQGSEA. This CDR3 has 13 amino acids. After removal of 5 bases from V and 7 bases from J, the junction contained 8 bases not matched to a gene. The CDR3, as DNA: TGCAGCGTTTCTAATACAGGGGGTCATACGCAGTATTTT. This codes for CSVSNTGGHTQYF.

The CDR3 nucleotides are TGTGCCAGCAGCTTAAGCAGCTCGGATGAGCAGTTCTTC. This translates into CASSLSSSDEQFF. The V gene is TRBV5-4, the J gene TRBJ2-1; no reliable D call. The V gene lost 2 bases and the J gene lost 8 bases, with 11 bases spanning the gap. This CDR3 contains 13 residues. Per the germline V gene, CDR1 is SGHNT and CDR2 is YYREEE (reference sequence).

This sequence joins TRBV11-2 and TRBJ2-1; 11 bases map to TRBD2. The CDR3 extends over 15 amino acids. From germline, CDR1 is SGHAT and CDR2 FQNNGV. Trimming took 5 bases from V and 9 from J; bases not matched to a gene: 9. In nucleotides, the CDR3 is TGTGCCAGCAGCGAGCTTAGCGGGAGGGCCGGTGAGCAGTTCTTC. This encodes CASSELSGRAGEQFF.

The chain is built from TRBV7-2 and TRBJ1-2, with TRBD1 as a possible D gene (6 bases). With 5 bases removed from V and 7 bases from J, the gap between germline ends came to 14 bases. This CDR3 has 13 amino acids. Germline lookup yields CDR1 SGHTA and CDR2 FQGNSA. The CDR3 reads CASSLQGDGGYTF. The CDR3 bases are TGTGCCAGCAGCCTACAGGGAGACGGTGGCTACACCTTC.

The chain combines TRBV28 with TRBJ1-2; D gene uncertain. Germline V lookup: CDR1 MDHEN, CDR2 SYDVKM. The ends were cut back, 3 bases at V and 2 bases at J, with 10 bases in the middle. The CDR3 is made up of 14 amino acids. The CDR3 DNA follows: TGTGCCAGCAGTTTCCCCAGCATGAACTATGGCTACACCTTC. This codes for CASSFPSMNYGYTF.

This chain uses TRBV27 with TRBJ1-2; D is unclear. Trimming pared 7 bases from V and 4 bases from J, leaving 16 bases between. Per the germline V gene, CDR1 is MNHEY and CDR2 is SMNVEV (reference sequence). The CDR3 loop spans 14 amino acids. This CDR3 reads CASKVWRTSYGYTF. The CDR3 DNA reads TGTGCCAGCAAGGTCTGGCGGACCTCCTATGGCTACACCTTC.

The chain recombines TRBV7-2 with TRBJ2-1, with D unclear. V was shortened by 1 base and J by 10 bases, with 11 bases between the two germline ends. This CDR3 spans 13 amino acids. Germline lookup yields CDR1 SGHTA and CDR2 FQGNSA. In DNA form, the CDR3 reads TGTGCCAGCAGCTTAGAGGCCAGTTTAGAGCAGTTCTTC. It yields the protein CASSLEASLEQFF.

This clone was detected only a few times. The J gene is TRBJ1-3, the V gene TRBV28; 7 positions match TRBD1. Germline lookup yields CDR1 MDHEN and CDR2 SYDVKM. This CDR3 spans 13 amino acids. Trimming took 5 bases from V and 15 from J; bases not matched to a gene: 13. The CDR3 region has the DNA TGTGCCAGCAGTACCACGGACAGGCCGAACCGATATTTT. Residues: CASSTTDRPNRYF. Combining the CDR3 with reference TRBV28 and TRBJ1-3 gives the whole variable domain DVKVTQSSRYLVKRTGEKVFLECVQDMDHENMFWYRQDPGLGLRLIYFSYDVKMKEKGDIPEGYSVSREKKERFSLILESASTNQTSMYLCASSTTDRPNRYFGEGSWLTVV.

This sequence joins TRBV28 and TRBJ2-1; perhaps TRBD1 as D (5 bases). Trimming left V 1 base short and J 8 bases short, with 18 bases between. This CDR3 contains 16 residues. Germline CDR1 MDHEN, CDR2 SYDVKM. DNA for the CDR3: TGTGCCAGCAGTTTATCTCGGGCAGGGCCTTTCGATGAGCAGTTCTTC. Translation: CASSLSRAGPFDEQFF.